This T cell receptor (beta chain) was sequenced for a study of blood T cell repertoires in COVID-19. Germline V gives CDR1 SGHKS, CDR2 YYEKEE (reference sequence). V lost 0 bases and J lost 1, with 13 bases in between. This CDR3 has 16 amino acids. Profiling relied on immunoSEQ multiplex PCR, and the TCRdb table lists in-frame clones only, not all of them. Altogether 150,000 or so clones are present, roughly nine tenths being singletons, with the ten largest covering 7% to 8%. Sequencing used PBMCs or T cells enriched from blood (not recorded which). The origin of this receptor is a woman between 50 and 59 years old who had recovered from COVID-19. The chain uses TRBV5-5 and TRBJ1-1, with no clear D. The CDR3 DNA reads TGTGCCAGCAGCTTGGAGACCGGGGAAGGGAACACTGAAGCTTTCTTT. This encodes CASSLETGEGNTEAFF.